These 14 T cell receptor beta chains were all obtained from the same sample, sequenced in a study of blood T cell repertoires in COVID-19. Assay: immunoSEQ multiplex PCR; the TCRdb copy retains only in-frame clones and omits some. The table shows about 140,000 clones, with more than 75% occurring only once. The specimen was peripheral blood. These receptor sequences come from a man at least 80 years old with acute or convalescent COVID-19.

The V and J genes are TRBV10-3 and TRBJ2-7, with TRBD1 identical over 7 bases. Looked up from germline, CDR1 is ENHRY and CDR2 is SYGVKD. The CDR3 is 15 amino acids. V lost 6 bases to trimming and J lost 1 base; unmatched junction nucleotides: 9. CDR3 sequence: CAISSHGQESYEQYF. DNA of the CDR3: TGTGCCATCAGCTCCCACGGACAGGAGTCCTACGAGCAGTACTTC.

V is TRBV11-2 and J is TRBJ2-3; 7 bases map to TRBD2. This CDR3 has 17 residues. Germline V gives CDR1 SGHAT, CDR2 FQNNGV. V lost 1 base, J lost 0 bases, and 7 bases stayed unmatched. CDR3 bases: TGTGCCAGCAGCTTAGGCCGGGGGACTATAAGCACAGATACGCAGTATTTT. Encoded protein: CASSLGRGTISTDTQYF.

This clone appeared a single time. The chain joins TRBV15 to TRBJ2-1; 11 bases map to TRBD2. The CDR3 consists of 16 residues. Per the germline V gene, CDR1 is LNHNV and CDR2 is YYDKDF (reference sequence). Germline trimming cut 0 bases from V and 2 bases from J; bases unmatched to any gene: 0. CDR3 sequence (DNA): TGTGCCACCAGCAGAGATAGCGGGGGGGCCTACAATGAGCAGTTCTTC. The encoded protein is CATSRDSGGAYNEQFF.

A few counts support this clone. The chain employs TRBV5-1 and TRBJ2-3; a possible D gene is TRBD2 (6 bases). V was shortened by 4 bases and J by 4 bases, with 13 bases between the two germline ends. This CDR3 is built from 14 residues. Germline V gene sequence: CDR1 SGHRS, CDR2 YFSETQ. Written as DNA, the CDR3 is TGCGCCAGCAGCGATCTTAGCGGATCAGATACGCAGTATTTT. The encoded protein is CASSDLSGSDTQYF. Variable domain in full (rest from reference TRBV5-1 and TRBJ2-3): KAGVTQTPRYLIKTRGQQVTLSCSPISGHRSVSWYQQTPGQGLQFLFEYFSETQRNKGNFPGRFSGRQFSNSRSEMNVSTLELGDSALYLCASSDLSGSDTQYFGPGTRLTVL.

The V gene is TRBV14, the J gene TRBJ1-2; 7 bases align to TRBD1. Per the germline V gene, CDR1 is SGHDN and CDR2 is FVKESK. V lost 5 bases, J lost 5 bases, and 2 bases stayed unmatched. The CDR3 totals 12 residues. The DNA for the CDR3 is TGTGCCAGCAGCTCGACAGGGTATGGCTACACCTTC. Its translation: CASSSTGYGYTF. The full variable domain, completed using reference TRBV14 and TRBJ1-2, is EAGVTQFPSHSVIEKGQTVTLRCDPISGHDNLYWYRRVMGKEIKFLLHFVKESKQDESGMPNNRFLAERTGGTYSTLKVQPAELEDSGVYFCASSSTGYGYTFGSGTRLTVV.

The chain carries TRBV4-2 and TRBJ2-2; 9 nucleotides align to TRBD2. The CDR3 spans 20 residues. V trimming: 2 bases; J trimming: 5 bases; junction bases outside the gene matches: 18. CDR1 is LGHNA and CDR2 is YNFKEQ in the germline V gene. The CDR3 protein is CASSQRSGVRRGGGTGELFF. DNA of the CDR3: TGTGCCAGCAGCCAAAGGTCAGGGGTACGGCGGGGGGGCGGTACCGGGGAGCTGTTTTTT.

This rearrangement joins TRBV7-2 to TRBJ1-1; D unclear. Germline V CDR1 and CDR2: SGHTA, FQGNSA. The CDR3 runs 12 residues. Trimming removed 5 bases at V and 4 bases at J, with 8 bases between. The CDR3 bases are TGTGCCAGCAGCGCCTCAGGCACTGAAGCTTTCTTT. Its protein is CASSASGTEAFF.

A word on this clone: Mismatch with germline at one junction end may stem from a read error. The rearrangement joins TRBV9 to TRBJ2-1; TRBD2 matches at 10 bases. Germline V CDR1 and CDR2: SGDLS, YYNGEE. The CDR3 spans 15 residues. Here the CDR3 DNA reads TGTGCCAGCAGCACTAGCGGGACCTCCCACAATGAGCAGTTCTTC. Amino acid sequence: CASSTSGTSHNEQFF.

J is TRBJ2-3 and V is TRBV19; D may be TRBD1 (6 bases). Germline CDR1 reads LNHDA; CDR2 reads SQIVND (reference sequence). Trimming pared 4 bases from V and 4 bases from J, leaving 12 bases between. This CDR3 has 14 residues. Here the CDR3 reads CASSTQQGPDTQYF. The CDR3 DNA is TGTGCCAGTAGTACTCAACAGGGTCCAGATACGCAGTATTTT.

The chain joins TRBV18 to TRBJ2-2; 10 bases agree with TRBD1. The CDR3 runs 16 residues. CDR1 and CDR2 from the germline V gene are KGHSH and LQKENI. The V segment lost 5 bases and the J segment 6 bases; nucleotides outside the gene matches: 9. CDR3 loop: CASSSEGTGDSGELFF. CDR3 sequence (DNA): TGTGCCAGCTCATCCGAGGGGACAGGGGATTCCGGGGAGCTGTTTTTT.

The chain has TRBV28 and TRBJ2-2, with D unclear. This CDR3 has 15 amino acids. The V and J ends lost 5 bases and 6 bases respectively, with 16 bases between them. CDR1 is MDHEN, CDR2 SYDVKM, per germline. This CDR3 is CASSLLIGSAGELFF. For the CDR3, the DNA is TGTGCCAGCAGTCTCCTTATCGGTAGTGCCGGGGAGCTGTTTTTT.

This chain joins TRBV13 and TRBJ2-5; 7 nucleotides match TRBD1. The CDR3 extends over 15 amino acids. CDR1 and CDR2 (germline): PRHDT, FYEKMQ (reference sequence). J was trimmed by 4 bases and V by 5 bases; bases with no gene match: 10. Here the CDR3 reads CASSPRTGGGETQYF. The CDR3 region has the DNA TGTGCCAGCAGCCCAAGGACAGGCGGAGGAGAGACCCAGTACTTC.

The gene calls are TRBV5-5 and TRBJ2-1, with D perhaps matching TRBD1 (5 bases). In germline, CDR1 is SGHKS, CDR2 YYEKEE (reference sequence). The CDR3 contains 12 residues. The V and J ends lost 2 bases and 10 bases respectively, with 10 bases between them. The CDR3 sequence: CASSFNRLEQFF. The CDR3, as DNA: TGTGCCAGCAGCTTCAACAGGCTAGAGCAGTTCTTC.

The chain joins TRBV7-8 to TRBJ2-7; D remains unclear. Germline loops: CDR1 SGHVS, CDR2 FQNEAQ. The CDR3 has 14 residues. V was shortened by 5 bases and J by 2 bases, with 13 bases between the two germline ends. CDR3 residues: CASSRSRQTYEQYF. The CDR3 DNA reads as TGTGCCAGCAGCCGCTCCAGACAAACCTACGAGCAGTACTTC. Together with reference TRBV7-8 and TRBJ2-7, the CDR3 gives the full variable domain: GAGVSQSPRYKVAKRGQDVALRCDPISGHVSLFWYQQALGQGPEFLTYFQNEAQLDKSGLPSDRFFAERPEGSVSTLKIQRTQQEDSAVYLCASSRSRQTYEQYFGPGTRLTVT.